Listed below are T cell receptor beta chains from one sample, sequenced in a study of blood T cells in healthy people across ages. In TCRdb, the 5' RACE reads were re-called with MiXCR into one record per CDR3 protein. The table has 600,000 to 1,000,000 distinct CDR3 sequences, roughly 60% seen once; the top ten hold about 20%. Input material: blood. The receptor set was obtained from a man between 25 and 39 years old in good health. Both conserved end residues are part of each CDR3. The order of the fields is clone size, J gene, D gene, V gene, CDR3 protein, CDR3 DNA. The D gene is left open where the match is weak. A row's size may be missing; if present it is once, few, many or a size class.

>-|TRBJ2-5|-|TRBV7-2
CASSLDGGATRRQYF
TGTGCCAGCAGCTTAGATGGCGGAGCAACCCGGAGGCAGTACTTC
>few|TRBJ2-7|-|TRBV5-5
CASSGTVYYEQYF
TGTGCCAGCAGCGGGACTGTTTACTACGAGCAGTACTTC
>-|TRBJ2-1|TRBD2|TRBV4-2
CASSQDPRGGYNEQFF
TGTGCCAGCAGCCAAGATCCGCGGGGGGGATACAATGAGCAGTTCTTC
>few|TRBJ1-2|-|TRBV7-6
CASSLGSPALLYGYTF
TGTGCCAGCAGCTTAGGCTCGCCAGCCTTACTATATGGCTACACCTTC
>once|TRBJ2-5|-|TRBV15
CATSRTLSSGGASRNEQYF
TGTGCCACCAGCAGAACCCTCAGTTCGGGGGGCGCGAGTCGGAATGAGCAGTACTTC
>-|TRBJ1-2|-|TRBV12-3/TRBV12-4
CASRQGAYYGYTF
TGTGCCAGCAGGCAGGGTGCGTACTATGGCTACACCTTC
>-|TRBJ2-7|TRBD1|TRBV29-1
CSARQGHEQYF
TGCAGCGCTCGACAGGGCCACGAGCAGTACTTC
>-|TRBJ1-1|-|TRBV2
CATSPPAGNTEAFF
TGTGCCACCTCACCCCCGGCGGGGAACACTGAAGCTTTCTTT
>few|TRBJ1-2|-|TRBV20-1
CSAGDSRNNYGYTF
TGCAGTGCTGGGGATAGTAGAAATAACTATGGCTACACCTTC
>many|TRBJ2-1|TRBD2|TRBV20-1
CSARDPGTSGRNEQFF
TGCAGTGCTAGAGATCCCGGGACTAGCGGGAGAAATGAGCAGTTCTTC
>-|TRBJ2-1|TRBD1|TRBV7-8
CASSPRPGGGEDNEQFF
TGTGCCAGCAGCCCCCGGCCAGGGGGCGGGGAAGACAATGAGCAGTTCTTC
>few|TRBJ2-3|-|TRBV7-2
CASSLDGTPMDTQYF
TGTGCCAGCAGCTTAGATGGCACTCCCATGGATACGCAGTATTTT
>-|TRBJ2-5|-|TRBV25-1
CASSDPLGTVQETQYF
TGTGCCAGCAGTGACCCCCTCGGGACGGTCCAAGAGACCCAGTACTTC
>-|TRBJ2-1|TRBD2|TRBV10-3
CATCPSGGLGEQFF
TGTGCCACGTGCCCCAGCGGGGGACTTGGGGAGCAGTTCTTC
>-|TRBJ2-5|-|TRBV4-3
CASGQDPWGGGGRDNEQYF
TGCGCCAGCGGCCAAGATCCTTGGGGTGGAGGGGGCAGGGACAATGAGCAGTACTTC
>once|TRBJ1-2|-|TRBV7-8
CASSSSSWGIANYGYTF
TGTGCCAGCAGCTCTTCGTCGTGGGGGATTGCTAACTATGGCTACACCTTC
>-|TRBJ2-7|-|TRBV6-6
CASSYIYEQYF
TGTGCCAGCAGTTATATCTACGAGCAGTACTTC
>-|TRBJ2-7|TRBD1|TRBV27
CASSLSAGTGGYEQYF
TGTGCCAGCAGTTTATCGGCCGGGACAGGGGGCTACGAGCAGTACTTC
>-|TRBJ2-1|-|TRBV2
CASRKGLASSYNEQFF
TGTGCCAGCAGGAAGGGACTCGCGAGCTCCTACAATGAGCAGTTCTTC
>few|TRBJ2-5|-|TRBV20-1
CSAGHQYQETQYF
TGCAGTGCTGGACACCAGTACCAAGAGACCCAGTACTTC
>-|TRBJ1-2|-|TRBV2
CASSEEGDPGGYTF
TGTGCCAGCAGTGAAGAGGGGGACCCTGGAGGCTACACCTTC
>few|TRBJ1-2|-|TRBV28
CASSLNSYYGYTF
TGTGCCAGCAGTTTAAACAGTTACTATGGCTACACCTTC
>few|TRBJ2-6|-|TRBV4-3
CASSQDTPSSSGANVLTF
TGCGCCAGCAGCCAAGATACCCCGTCCAGTTCTGGGGCCAACGTCCTGACTTTC
>-|TRBJ1-2|-|TRBV5-1
CASSLSESNYGYTF
TGCGCCAGCAGCTTATCAGAGTCTAACTATGGCTACACCTTC
>-|TRBJ2-7|-|TRBV12-3/TRBV12-4
CASRREGHSYEQYF
TGTGCCAGCAGGCGAGAAGGGCACAGCTACGAGCAGTACTTC
>-|TRBJ2-1|TRBD2|TRBV11-1
CASSEGGAAGGPLAVGYNEQFF
TGTGCCAGCAGCGAAGGAGGTGCAGCGGGAGGGCCTCTCGCGGTGGGGTACAATGAGCAGTTCTTC
>-|TRBJ1-2|-|TRBV15
CATSRDGPYGYTF
TGTGCCACCAGCAGAGATGGGCCCTATGGCTACACCTTC
>once|TRBJ2-7|TRBD1|TRBV5-1
CASSLGTGESDEQYF
TGCGCCAGCAGCTTGGGGACAGGGGAGAGTGACGAGCAGTACTTC
>-|TRBJ2-3|-|TRBV12-3/TRBV12-4
CASSLYWDGAGTDTQYF
TGTGCCAGCAGTTTATATTGGGATGGAGCGGGTACAGATACGCAGTATTTT